The 27 T cell receptor beta chains given below trace back to one sample, sequenced in a study of blood T cell repertoires in COVID-19. Here immunoSEQ multiplex PCR was the method, and the copy in TCRdb shows in-frame clones only, minus some. The table lists about 160,000 clones, more than 70% of them singletons, with around a sixth in the top ten. The sequenced sample consisted of PBMCs or T cells enriched from blood (not recorded which). These receptors were obtained from a man between 60 and 75 years old who had recovered from COVID-19.

This CDR3 is CASSLGRNEEKLFF. Written as DNA, the CDR3 is TGTGCCAGCAGTTTAGGCAGAAATGAAGAAAAACTGTTTTTT. This rearrangement joins TRBV27 to TRBJ1-4; the D is unclear. The CDR3 is 14 residues long. The ends were cut back, 2 bases at V and 8 bases at J, with 12 bases in the middle. CDR1 is MNHEY, CDR2 SMNVEV, per germline (reference sequence).

The chain links TRBV29-1 to TRBJ2-3; perhaps TRBD2 as D (6 bases). V was shortened by 3 bases and J by 1 base, with 8 bases between the two germline ends. Germline CDR1 reads SQVTM; CDR2 reads ANQGSEA. The CDR3 contains 13 residues. DNA for the CDR3: TGCAGCGTTGAGGGGACTCGCACAGATACGCAGTATTTT. Its protein is CSVEGTRTDTQYF.

The gene calls are TRBV2 and TRBJ1-5, with TRBD1 as a possible D gene (5 bases). The CDR3 runs 15 residues. Germline CDR1 and CDR2: SNHLY and FYNNEI. V lost 3 bases, J lost 3 bases, and 12 bases lay in between. The CDR3 DNA sequence: TGTGCCAGCAGTGACTTAGACAGCTTCAATCAGCCCCAGCATTTT. Translated: CASSDLDSFNQPQHF. Filled out from reference TRBV2 and TRBJ1-5, the complete variable domain reads EPEVTQTPSHQVTQMGQEVILRCVPISNHLYFYWYRQILGQKVEFLVSFYNNEISEKSEIFDDQFSVERPDGSNFTLKIRSTKLEDSAMYFCASSDLDSFNQPQHFGDGTRLSIL.

This clone was picked up one time. The chain couples TRBV29-1 to TRBJ2-5; D is possibly TRBD1 (6 bases). The germline gives CDR1 SQVTM, CDR2 ANQGSEA. The CDR3 loop spans 14 amino acids. Trimming removed 6 bases from V and 3 bases from J, with 17 bases in between. In nucleotides, the CDR3 is TGCAGCGTGGATATGACAGGACGGAAAGAGACCCAGTACTTC. Its translation is CSVDMTGRKETQYF.

This sequence joins TRBV9 and TRBJ2-7; 7 positions agree with TRBD1. The CDR3 totals 14 residues. The V gene end was trimmed by 2 bases and the J gene end by 4 bases; junction bases not matched to a gene: 6. CDR1 and CDR2 (germline): SGDLS, YYNGEE. CDR3 amino acids: CASSVDRNAYEQYF. DNA of the CDR3: TGTGCCAGCAGCGTGGACAGGAACGCATACGAGCAGTACTTC. Full variable domain (rest looked up from reference TRBV9 and TRBJ2-7): DSGVTQTPKHLITATGQRVTLRCSPRSGDLSVYWYQQSLDQGLQFLIQYYNGEERAKGNILERFSAQQFPDLHSELNLSSLELGDSALYFCASSVDRNAYEQYFGPGTRLTVT.

The chain employs TRBV5-1 and TRBJ2-1; 10 nucleotides agree with TRBD1. Germline V gives CDR1 SGHRS, CDR2 YFSETQ. The CDR3 has 16 amino acids. V lost 4 bases, J lost 5 bases, and 9 bases stayed unmatched. The CDR3 DNA sequence: TGCGCCAGCAGCCCAACAGGACAGGGGGGCCACAATGAGCAGTTCTTC. This codes for CASSPTGQGGHNEQFF.

The chain uses TRBV28 and TRBJ1-6, with 7 bases aligning to TRBD1. The V segment lost 7 bases and the J segment 4 bases; nucleotides outside the gene matches: 7. Germline-derived CDR1 and CDR2 are MDHEN and SYDVKM. The CDR3 covers 15 residues. CDR3 protein: CASTPQGQYNSPLHF. The CDR3 coding sequence is TGTGCCAGCACCCCTCAGGGACAGTATAATTCACCCCTCCACTTT.

The chain recombines TRBV7-3 with TRBJ1-6; D might be TRBD1 (5 bases). Germline CDR1 reads SGHTA; CDR2 reads FQGTGA. V lost 2 bases and J 7 bases, leaving 9 bases between the germline ends. The CDR3 is 14 residues long. The chain's CDR3 is CASSLQGQNSPLHF. DNA for the CDR3: TGTGCCAGCAGCTTACAGGGCCAAAATTCACCCCTCCACTTT.

This clone was counted only a few times. This rearrangement joins TRBV9 to TRBJ1-5, with 7 bases identical to TRBD1. This CDR3 contains 14 residues. With V trimmed by 3 bases and J by 6 bases, 6 bases remained unmatched. The germline CDR1 and CDR2 sequences are SGDLS and YYNGEE. The CDR3, as DNA: TGTGCCAGCAGCGCTGGGACAGTTCCTCAGCCCCAGCATTTT. As protein: CASSAGTVPQPQHF.

V is TRBV3-1 (or the pseudogene TRBV3-2) and J is TRBJ2-2; D gene uncertain. Germline lookup yields CDR1 LGHDT and CDR2 YNNKEL (reference sequence). V gave up 4 bases and J gave up 7 bases, with 10 bases separating them. The CDR3 has 13 residues. DNA of the CDR3: TGTGCCAGCAGCCCCTTATCAGTCGGGGAGCTGTTTTTT. This encodes CASSPLSVGELFF.

The chain combines TRBV4-2 with TRBJ2-2, with TRBD2 matching 9 bases. Germline CDR1 reads LGHNA; CDR2 reads YNFKEQ. V was clipped by 1 base and J by 6 bases; unmatched bases: 12. The CDR3 totals 18 residues. CDR3 amino acids: CASSQAPISGRLPGELFF. CDR3 DNA sequence: TGTGCCAGCAGCCAAGCCCCCATTAGCGGGAGACTCCCCGGGGAGCTGTTTTTT.

Remarks on this clone: This sample also contains other DNA sequences that code for the same CDR3. V gene TRBV11-3 combines with J gene TRBJ2-6; 7 nucleotides agree with TRBD2. The CDR3 sequence is 18 residues long. Germline lookup yields CDR1 SGHNT and CDR2 YENEEA. V lost 11 bases and J lost 1; bases outside the gene matches: 17. For the CDR3, the DNA is TGTGCCTCTCTTGGGGGAGGGGCGAATTTATCTGGGGCCAACGTCCTGACTTTC. The encoded protein is CASLGGGANLSGANVLTF. Together with reference TRBV11-3 and TRBJ2-6, the CDR3 gives the full variable domain: EAGVVQSPRYKIIEKKQPVAFWCNPISGHNTLYWYLQNLGQGPELLIRYENEEAVDDSQLPKDRFSAERLKGVDSTLKIQPAELGDSAVYLCASLGGGANLSGANVLTFGAGSRLTVL.

V usage is TRBV5-1 and J usage is TRBJ2-1; 10 nucleotides agree with TRBD2. Germline CDR1 is SGHRS and CDR2 is YFSETQ. This CDR3 comprises 16 residues. The V and J ends lost 4 bases and 7 bases, in that order; junction bases with no gene match: 11. Written as DNA, the CDR3 is TGCGCCAGCAGCCCGGGGACTAGCGTAGGTGGTAATGAGCAGTTCTTC. Amino acids: CASSPGTSVGGNEQFF. Together with reference TRBV5-1 and TRBJ2-1, the CDR3 gives the full variable domain: KAGVTQTPRYLIKTRGQQVTLSCSPISGHRSVSWYQQTPGQGLQFLFEYFSETQRNKGNFPGRFSGRQFSNSRSEMNVSTLELGDSALYLCASSPGTSVGGNEQFFGPGTRLTVL.

This chain joins TRBV5-6 and TRBJ1-4, with no clear D. This CDR3 has 14 amino acids. Germline V gene sequence: CDR1 SGHDT, CDR2 YYEEEE. Deletions cut 0 bases from V and 5 bases from J, with 8 bases between. CDR3 protein: CASSLAQYNEKLFF. The CDR3 nucleotides are TGTGCCAGCAGCTTGGCGCAGTACAATGAAAAACTGTTTTTT.

V is TRBV29-1 and J is TRBJ1-2, with 12 bases identical to TRBD1. Trimming took 5 bases from V and 8 from J; bases not matched to a gene: 9. CDR1 and CDR2 from the germline V gene are SQVTM and ANQGSEA. The CDR3 length is 14 residues. CDR3 sequence (DNA): TGCAGCGTTACCGGGACAGGGGGCGCGGAGGGCTACACCTTC. Amino acids: CSVTGTGGAEGYTF.

This chain links TRBV5-1 with TRBJ1-4; 8 bases are a match to TRBD1. The J segment lost 8 bases and the V segment lost 3 bases, leaving 12 bases of the junction unmatched. Germline assignment: CDR1 SGHRS and CDR2 YFSETQ. The CDR3 sequence is 16 residues long. In DNA, the CDR3 is TGCGCCAGCAGCTCGACAACCGACAGGGGCTCCGAAAAACTGTTTTTT. This gives the protein CASSSTTDRGSEKLFF.

This rearrangement joins TRBV7-9 to TRBJ1-1, with a weak D call TRBD1 (5 bases). The V end lost 4 bases, the J end lost 6 bases, and 9 bases lay between the germline ends. Germline V CDR1 and CDR2: SEHNR, FQNEAQ (reference sequence). This CDR3 region has 12 residues. CDR3 amino acids: CASSSGFAEAFF. The CDR3 coding sequence is TGTGCCAGCAGCTCAGGGTTCGCTGAAGCTTTCTTT. Full variable domain (rest looked up from reference TRBV7-9 and TRBJ1-1): DTGVSQNPRHKITKRGQNVTFRCDPISEHNRLYWYRQTLGQGPEFLTYFQNEAQLEKSRLLSDRFSAERPKGSFSTLEIQRTEQGDSAMYLCASSSGFAEAFFGQGTRLTVV.

J is TRBJ1-2 and V is TRBV7-9; D perhaps matches TRBD1 (5 bases). The CDR3 extends over 13 amino acids. Trimming shortened V by 1 base and J by 7 bases, and 10 bases separated the two germline ends. CDR1 and CDR2 from the germline V gene are SEHNR and FQNEAQ (reference sequence). The CDR3 here is CASSLGQGRGYTF. The CDR3 bases are TGTGCCAGCAGCTTAGGGCAGGGTCGTGGCTACACCTTC.

The CDR3 DNA follows: TGTGCCAGTAAGGGGGACAGCTCTGGAAACACCATATATTTT. The encoded protein is CASKGDSSGNTIYF. The chain links TRBV19 to TRBJ1-3; 7 bases are shared with TRBD1. Losses at the gene ends were 7 bases for V and 0 bases for J; bases not matched to a gene: 3. This CDR3 spans 14 amino acids. The V gene's germline CDR1 is LNHDA and CDR2 SQIVND (reference sequence).

This chain uses TRBV18 with TRBJ2-1; 9 positions match TRBD2. From germline, CDR1 is KGHSH and CDR2 LQKENI. The CDR3 has 15 amino acids. Trimming cost V 3 bases and J 5 bases; bases outside gene matches: 5. CDR3 loop: CASSPMVAGDNEQFF. CDR3 sequence (DNA): TGTGCCAGCTCACCCATGGTAGCGGGAGACAATGAGCAGTTCTTC.

The genes are TRBV21-1 and TRBJ2-7; TRBD1, the table's D call, lacks a check against the DNA. TRBV21-1 is annotated as a pseudogene. CDR3 length: 19 amino acids. In nucleotides, the CDR3 is TGTGCCAGCAGCAGCGAGACAGGGGAAGTAGTAAGGGGAGCCTACGAGCAGTACTTC. This sequence encodes CASSSETGEVVRGAYEQYF.

This clone appeared a single time. The rearrangement uses TRBV28 and TRBJ1-5; TRBD1 is a possible D gene (5 bases). The germline V gene encodes CDR1 MDHEN and CDR2 SYDVKM. The V and J ends lost 3 bases and 3 bases respectively, with 9 bases between them. The CDR3 totals 14 residues. CDR3 DNA sequence: TGTGCCAGCAGTTTGGGACTCCTCAATCAGCCCCAGCATTTT. Amino acids: CASSLGLLNQPQHF.

The gene calls are TRBV28 and TRBJ1-1; a weak D match, TRBD1 (6 bases). Trimming cost V 6 bases and J 0 bases, with 17 bases left between them. The germline V gene encodes CDR1 MDHEN and CDR2 SYDVKM. The CDR3 has 16 amino acids. The CDR3 sequence: CASRHRVGAMNTEAFF. Written as DNA, the CDR3 is TGTGCCAGCAGACACAGGGTTGGGGCGATGAACACTGAAGCTTTCTTT.

The V call is TRBV27, the J call TRBJ2-7; 10 nucleotides align to TRBD1. The junction had 2 bases not matched to a gene; V was cut back by 2 bases and J by 4 bases. In germline, CDR1 is MNHEY, CDR2 SMNVEV (reference sequence). The CDR3 is 14 amino acids. CDR3 sequence reads: CASSLMGQGYEQYF. CDR3 DNA: TGTGCCAGCAGTTTAATGGGACAGGGGTACGAGCAGTACTTC.

The sample holds a few counts of this clone. The rearrangement uses TRBV7-9 and TRBJ1-5; 8 bases align to TRBD1. Germline V gives CDR1 SEHNR, CDR2 FQNEAQ (reference sequence). This CDR3 spans 16 amino acids. V lost 5 bases and J lost 2; bases outside the gene matches: 8. The CDR3 sequence is CASSVEPGQGNQPQHF. CDR3 nucleotide sequence: TGTGCCAGCAGCGTGGAACCGGGACAGGGCAATCAGCCCCAGCATTTT.

The V gene is TRBV11-2, the J gene TRBJ2-5, with 10 positions matching TRBD2. V shed 1 base, J shed 4 bases, and the junction held 9 bases outside the gene matches. There are 17 residues in the CDR3. Germline V lookup: CDR1 SGHAT, CDR2 FQNNGV. For the CDR3, the DNA is TGTGCCAGCAGCTTAGGTTCGGGACTAGCGACTCGAGAGACCCAGTACTTC. As protein: CASSLGSGLATRETQYF.

This clone turned up a few times. The chain joins TRBV19 to TRBJ1-5; TRBD1 matches at 8 bases. CDR3 length: 14 residues. The germline gives CDR1 LNHDA, CDR2 SQIVND (reference sequence). J was trimmed by 6 bases and V by 8 bases; bases with no gene match: 9. The CDR3 DNA reads as TGTGCCAGTTCCGGGACAGGTAACGGTCAGCCCCAGCATTTT. This gives the protein CASSGTGNGQPQHF.